Given below is one T cell receptor beta chain in context. Its antigen is currently unknown. 60 Vbeta and 13 Jbeta primers were used in PCR. Profiling relied on immunoSEQ multiplex PCR, and the TCRdb table lists in-frame clones only, not all of them. Of more than 55,000 clones listed, 65% to 90% are singletons. The source of the sample is a study of cytomegalovirus exposure and HLA in healthy donors. Regarding the study as a whole: What a later analysis showed was that several of the most significant clusters appeared linked to common viral pathogens.

This CDR3 spans 14 amino acids. Trimming cost V 4 bases and J 6 bases; bases outside gene matches: 3. Germline V gives CDR1 SGHNT, CDR2 YYREEE (reference sequence). V and J are TRBV5-4 and TRBJ2-7; 14 bases line up with TRBD2. Sequenced: PBMCs. This TCR derives from a man under 40 in good health and CMV-seronegative. The CDR3: CASSLGTSGSEQYF. The CDR3 region has the DNA TGTGCCAGCAGCCTAGGGACTAGCGGGAGCGAGCAGTACTTC. The full variable domain, rest sourced from reference TRBV5-4 and TRBJ2-7, is ETGVTQSPTHLIKTRGQQVTLRCSSQSGHNTVSWYQQALGQGPQFIFQYYREEENGRGNFPPRFSGLQFPNYSSELNVNALELDDSALYLCASSLGTSGSEQYFGPGTRLTVT.